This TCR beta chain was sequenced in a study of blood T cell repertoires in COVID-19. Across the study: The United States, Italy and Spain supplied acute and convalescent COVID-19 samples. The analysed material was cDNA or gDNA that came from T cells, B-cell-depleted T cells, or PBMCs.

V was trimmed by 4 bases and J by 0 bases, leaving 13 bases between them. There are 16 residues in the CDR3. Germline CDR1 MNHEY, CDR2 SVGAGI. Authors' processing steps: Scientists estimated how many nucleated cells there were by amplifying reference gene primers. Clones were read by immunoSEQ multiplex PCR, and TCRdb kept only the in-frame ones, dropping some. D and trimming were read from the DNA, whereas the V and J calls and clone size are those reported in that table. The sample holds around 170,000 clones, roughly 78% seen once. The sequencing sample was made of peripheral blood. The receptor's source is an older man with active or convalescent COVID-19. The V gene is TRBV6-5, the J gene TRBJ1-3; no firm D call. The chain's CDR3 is CASSSGGYPSGNTIYF. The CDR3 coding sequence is TGTGCCAGCAGTTCTGGAGGATACCCCTCTGGAAACACCATATATTTT.